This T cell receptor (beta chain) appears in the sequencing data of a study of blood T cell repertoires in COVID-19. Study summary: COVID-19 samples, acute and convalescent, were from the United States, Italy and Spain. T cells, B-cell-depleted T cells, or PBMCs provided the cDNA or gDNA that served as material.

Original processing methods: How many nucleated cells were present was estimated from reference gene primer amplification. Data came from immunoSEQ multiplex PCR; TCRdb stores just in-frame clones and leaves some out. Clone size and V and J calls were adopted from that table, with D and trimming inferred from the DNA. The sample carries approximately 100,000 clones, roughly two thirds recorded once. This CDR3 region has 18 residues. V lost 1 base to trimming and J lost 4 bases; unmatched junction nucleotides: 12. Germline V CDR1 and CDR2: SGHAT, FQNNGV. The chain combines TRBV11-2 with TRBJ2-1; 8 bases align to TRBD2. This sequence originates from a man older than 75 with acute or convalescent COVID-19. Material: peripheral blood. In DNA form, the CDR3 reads TGTGCCAGCAGCTTAGTCCCCCAGTGGGTAGCGGGGTACAATGAGCAGTTCTTC. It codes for CASSLVPQWVAGYNEQFF.